This T cell receptor beta chain was documented in a study of cytomegalovirus exposure and HLA in healthy donors. The CDR3 sequence is 14 residues long. Unmatched junction bases numbered 3, after V lost 3 bases and J lost 2 bases. Germline CDR1 reads KGHSY; CDR2 reads FQNENV. PCR was performed using 60 Vbeta and 13 Jbeta primers. Only in-frame clones appear in the TCRdb table, and some are missing; sequencing was by immunoSEQ multiplex PCR. The sample shows under 200,000 clones, approximately 84% of them seen only once. This clone has a handful of counts. This clonotype was obtained from a man aged 25 to 40 in good health and CMV-seropositive. The chain links TRBV16 to TRBJ1-2, with 7 positions matching TRBD1. The sample consisted of PBMCs. Here the CDR3 reads CASSHPGQNYGYTF. CDR3 nucleotides: TGTGCCAGCAGCCACCCGGGACAGAACTATGGCTACACCTTC.